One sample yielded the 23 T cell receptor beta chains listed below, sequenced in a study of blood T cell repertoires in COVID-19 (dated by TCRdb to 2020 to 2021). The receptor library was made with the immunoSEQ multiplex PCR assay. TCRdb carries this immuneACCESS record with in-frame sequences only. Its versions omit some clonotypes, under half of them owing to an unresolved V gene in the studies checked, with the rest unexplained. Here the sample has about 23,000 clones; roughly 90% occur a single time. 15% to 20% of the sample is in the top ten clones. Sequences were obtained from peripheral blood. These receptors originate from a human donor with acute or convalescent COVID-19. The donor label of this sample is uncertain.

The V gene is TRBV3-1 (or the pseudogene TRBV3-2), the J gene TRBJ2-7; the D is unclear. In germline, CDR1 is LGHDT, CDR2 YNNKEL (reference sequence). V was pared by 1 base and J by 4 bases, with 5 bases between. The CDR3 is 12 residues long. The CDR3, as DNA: TGTGCCAGCAGCCAAGGCGCATACGAGCAGTACTTC. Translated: CASSQGAYEQYF.

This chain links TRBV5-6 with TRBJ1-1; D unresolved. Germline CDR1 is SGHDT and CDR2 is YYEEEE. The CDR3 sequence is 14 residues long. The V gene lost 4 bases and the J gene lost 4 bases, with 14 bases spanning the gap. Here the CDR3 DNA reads TGTGCCAGCAGCCTAGACCGGGGAAGCACTGAAGCTTTCTTT. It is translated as CASSLDRGSTEAFF.

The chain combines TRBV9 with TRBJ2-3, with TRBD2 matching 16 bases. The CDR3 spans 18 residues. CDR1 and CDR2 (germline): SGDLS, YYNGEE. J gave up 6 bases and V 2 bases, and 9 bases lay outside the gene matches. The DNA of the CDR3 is TGTGCCAGCAGCGTCGGACCGGGACTAGCGGGGGGGCTTGATACGCAGTATTTT. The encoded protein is CASSVGPGLAGGLDTQYF.

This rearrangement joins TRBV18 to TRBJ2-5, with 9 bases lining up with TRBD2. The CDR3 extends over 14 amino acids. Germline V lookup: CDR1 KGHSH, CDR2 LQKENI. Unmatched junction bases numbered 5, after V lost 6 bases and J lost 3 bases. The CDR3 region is CASSGLASEETQYF. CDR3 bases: TGTGCCAGCTCCGGACTAGCGTCTGAAGAGACCCAGTACTTC.

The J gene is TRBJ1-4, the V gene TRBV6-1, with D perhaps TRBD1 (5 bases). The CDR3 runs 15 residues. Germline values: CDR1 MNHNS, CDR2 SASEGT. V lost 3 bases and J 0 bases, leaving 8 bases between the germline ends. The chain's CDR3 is CASSENRPTNEKLFF. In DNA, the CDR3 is TGTGCCAGCAGTGAGAACAGGCCAACTAATGAAAAACTGTTTTTT.

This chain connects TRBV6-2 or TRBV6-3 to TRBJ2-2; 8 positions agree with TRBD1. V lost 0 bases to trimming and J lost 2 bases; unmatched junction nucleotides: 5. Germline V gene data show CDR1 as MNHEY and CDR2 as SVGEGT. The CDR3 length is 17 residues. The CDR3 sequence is CASSYSSGQANTGELFF. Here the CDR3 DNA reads TGTGCCAGCAGTTACTCCTCGGGACAGGCCAACACCGGGGAGCTGTTTTTT.

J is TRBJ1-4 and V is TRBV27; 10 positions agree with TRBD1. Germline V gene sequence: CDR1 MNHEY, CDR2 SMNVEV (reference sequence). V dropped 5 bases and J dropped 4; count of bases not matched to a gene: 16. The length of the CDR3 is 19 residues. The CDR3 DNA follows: TGTGCCAGCAGTCCTACCCCGGACAGGGGGGGCACAGTTAATGAAAAACTGTTTTTT. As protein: CASSPTPDRGGTVNEKLFF.

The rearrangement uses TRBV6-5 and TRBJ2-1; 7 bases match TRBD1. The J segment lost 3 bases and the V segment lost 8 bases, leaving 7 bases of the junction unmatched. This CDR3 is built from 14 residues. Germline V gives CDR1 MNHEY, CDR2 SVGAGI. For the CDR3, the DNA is TGTGCCAGCCTTCTCCGGGACAGCTACAATGAGCAGTTCTTC. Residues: CASLLRDSYNEQFF.

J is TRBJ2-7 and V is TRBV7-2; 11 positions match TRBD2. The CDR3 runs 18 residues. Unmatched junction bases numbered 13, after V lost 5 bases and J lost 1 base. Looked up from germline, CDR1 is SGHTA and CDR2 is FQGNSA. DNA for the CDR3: TGTGCCAGCAGCCCTAGGACTAGCGGGCCCTTAGGGTCCTACGAGCAGTACTTC. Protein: CASSPRTSGPLGSYEQYF.

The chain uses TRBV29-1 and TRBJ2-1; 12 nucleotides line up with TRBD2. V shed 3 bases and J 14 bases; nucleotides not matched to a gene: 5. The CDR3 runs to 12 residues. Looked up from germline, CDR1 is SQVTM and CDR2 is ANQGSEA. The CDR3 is CSVEPSGREKFF. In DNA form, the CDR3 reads TGCAGCGTTGAGCCTAGCGGGAGGGAAAAGTTCTTC.

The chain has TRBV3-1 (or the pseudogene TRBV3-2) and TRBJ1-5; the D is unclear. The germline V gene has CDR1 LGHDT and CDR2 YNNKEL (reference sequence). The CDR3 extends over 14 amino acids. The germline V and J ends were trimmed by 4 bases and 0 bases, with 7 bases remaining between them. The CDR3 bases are TGTGCCAGCAGCCTCAAATCTAGCAATCAGCCCCAGCATTTT. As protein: CASSLKSSNQPQHF.

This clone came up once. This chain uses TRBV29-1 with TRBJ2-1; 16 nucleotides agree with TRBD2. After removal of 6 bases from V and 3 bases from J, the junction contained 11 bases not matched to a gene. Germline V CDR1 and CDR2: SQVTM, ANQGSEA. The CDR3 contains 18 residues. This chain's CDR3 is CSVLGTSGREASYNEQFF. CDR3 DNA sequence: TGCAGCGTACTCGGGACTAGCGGGAGGGAAGCAAGCTACAATGAGCAGTTCTTC.

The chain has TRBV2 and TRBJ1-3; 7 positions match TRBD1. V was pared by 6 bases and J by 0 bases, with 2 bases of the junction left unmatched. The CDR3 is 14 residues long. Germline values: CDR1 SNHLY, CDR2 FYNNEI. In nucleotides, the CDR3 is TGTGCCAGCAGCCGGGACAGCTCTGGAAACACCATATATTTT. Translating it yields CASSRDSSGNTIYF.

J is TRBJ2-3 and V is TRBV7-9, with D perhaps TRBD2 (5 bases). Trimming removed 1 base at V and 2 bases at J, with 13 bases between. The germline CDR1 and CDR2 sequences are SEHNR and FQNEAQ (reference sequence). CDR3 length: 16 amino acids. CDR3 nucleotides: TGTGCCAGCAGCTTAGGCGTTGGACTGTACACAGATACGCAGTATTTT. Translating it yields CASSLGVGLYTDTQYF.

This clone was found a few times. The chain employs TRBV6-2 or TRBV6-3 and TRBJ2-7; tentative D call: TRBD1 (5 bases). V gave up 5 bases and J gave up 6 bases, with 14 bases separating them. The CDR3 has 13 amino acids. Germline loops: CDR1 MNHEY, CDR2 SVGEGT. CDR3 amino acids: CASSPLDSLEQYF. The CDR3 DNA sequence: TGTGCCAGCAGTCCACTCGACAGCCTCGAGCAGTACTTC.

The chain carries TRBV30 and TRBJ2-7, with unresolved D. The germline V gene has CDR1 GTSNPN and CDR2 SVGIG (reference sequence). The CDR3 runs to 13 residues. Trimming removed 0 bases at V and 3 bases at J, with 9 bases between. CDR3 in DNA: TGTGCCTGGAGTGTTACAGATAGCTACGAGCAGTACTTC. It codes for CAWSVTDSYEQYF.

The CDR3 bases are TGCGCCAGCAGCTCACAGGGGATTAACACTGAAGCTTTCTTT. It codes for CASSSQGINTEAFF. The chain joins TRBV5-1 to TRBJ1-1; 7 bases fit TRBD1. Trimming cost V 3 bases and J 2 bases; bases outside gene matches: 4. The CDR3 has 14 residues. CDR1 is SGHRS and CDR2 is YFSETQ in the germline V gene.

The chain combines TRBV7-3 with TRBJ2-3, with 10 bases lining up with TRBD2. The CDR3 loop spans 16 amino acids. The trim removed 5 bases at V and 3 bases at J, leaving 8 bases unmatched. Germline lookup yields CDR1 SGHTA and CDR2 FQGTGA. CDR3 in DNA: TGTGCCAGCAGCCTCGCCAGCGGGGGGGCTACAGATACGCAGTATTTT. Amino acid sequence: CASSLASGGATDTQYF.

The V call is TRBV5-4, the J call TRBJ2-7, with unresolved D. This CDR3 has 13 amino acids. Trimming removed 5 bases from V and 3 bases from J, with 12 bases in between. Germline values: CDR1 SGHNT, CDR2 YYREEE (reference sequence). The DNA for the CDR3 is TGTGCCAGCAGTAAAGACTCCCACTACGAGCAGTACTTC. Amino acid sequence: CASSKDSHYEQYF.

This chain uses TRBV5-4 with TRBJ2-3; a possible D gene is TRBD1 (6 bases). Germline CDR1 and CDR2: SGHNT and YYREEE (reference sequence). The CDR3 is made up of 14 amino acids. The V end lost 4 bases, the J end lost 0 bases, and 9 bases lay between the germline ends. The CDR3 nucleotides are TGTGCCAGCAGCCTAGGGGGAAGCACAGATACGCAGTATTTT. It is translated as CASSLGGSTDTQYF.

This CDR3 reads CASSLPLAGVGDTGELFF. The CDR3 DNA sequence: TGTGCCAGTAGCCTACCACTAGCGGGAGTTGGCGACACCGGGGAGCTGTTTTTT. The chain employs TRBV19 and TRBJ2-2; 11 bases match TRBD2. The V gene's germline CDR1 is LNHDA and CDR2 SQIVND (reference sequence). This CDR3 region has 18 residues. The trim removed 6 bases at V and 3 bases at J, leaving 12 bases unmatched. Looking up the rest from reference TRBV19 and TRBJ2-2 gives the full variable domain: DGGITQSPKYLFRKEGQNVTLSCEQNLNHDAMYWYRQDPGQGLRLIYYSQIVNDFQKGDIAEGYSVSREKKESFPLTVTSAQKNPTAFYLCASSLPLAGVGDTGELFFGEGSRLTVL.

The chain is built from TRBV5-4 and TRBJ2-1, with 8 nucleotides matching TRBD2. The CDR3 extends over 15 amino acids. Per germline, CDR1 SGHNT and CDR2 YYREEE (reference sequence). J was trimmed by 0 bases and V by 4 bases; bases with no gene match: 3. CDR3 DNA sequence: TGTGCCAGCAGCCAGAGCGGGGGCTCCTACAATGAGCAGTTCTTC. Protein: CASSQSGGSYNEQFF.

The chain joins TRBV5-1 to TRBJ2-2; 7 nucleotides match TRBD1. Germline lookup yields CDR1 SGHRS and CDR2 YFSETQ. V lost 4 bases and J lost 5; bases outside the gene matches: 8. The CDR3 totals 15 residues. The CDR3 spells CASSTGQVRTGELFF. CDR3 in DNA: TGCGCCAGCAGCACCGGACAGGTGCGAACCGGGGAGCTGTTTTTT.